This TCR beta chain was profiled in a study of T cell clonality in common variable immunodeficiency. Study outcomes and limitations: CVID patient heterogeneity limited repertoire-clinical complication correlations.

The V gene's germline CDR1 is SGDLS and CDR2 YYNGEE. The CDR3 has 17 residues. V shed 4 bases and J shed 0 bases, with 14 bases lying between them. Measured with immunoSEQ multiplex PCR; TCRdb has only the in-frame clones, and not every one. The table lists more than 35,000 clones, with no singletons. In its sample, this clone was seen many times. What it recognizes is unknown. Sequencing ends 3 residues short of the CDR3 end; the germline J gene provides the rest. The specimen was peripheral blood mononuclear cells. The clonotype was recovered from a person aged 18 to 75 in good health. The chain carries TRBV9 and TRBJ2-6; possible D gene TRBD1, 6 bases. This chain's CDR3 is CASSLQTDSSGANVLTF. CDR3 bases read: TGTGCCAGCAGCCTCCAAACGGACAGCTCTGGGGCCAACGTC.